The subject of this entry is one TCR beta chain. The antigen this receptor binds is unknown. Qualities for individual bases were not recorded, and no much larger clone is one base off. The time point label here, explained by the study, means: baseline before first vaccination. The vaccinee samples were drawn from two UK trials, COV001 and COV002, one of which was a single-blind randomized controlled phase 2/3 trial testing AZD1222 (ChAdOx1 nCoV-19) in healthy adults. For TCRbeta chain sequencing, PBMC samples were collected from trial participants at day 0 and at day 28 after the second dose. The sample is drawn from a study of T cell responses to AZD1222 COVID-19 vaccine (dated by TCRdb to the early 2020s). Turning to the overall study: AZD1222 recipients given second doses at about 4 weeks or at about 12 weeks were pooled, since spike-specific TCR depth and breadth were not found to differ between the two schedules. A total of 233 trial participants underwent TCR sequencing, of whom about 210 received two doses of AZD1222 and around 26 received two doses of the MenACWY control vaccine. Trial participants were enrolled by age into 18-55, 56-69 and 70-plus year subgroups, with around 150, 28 and 57 TCR-sequenced participants respectively. The paper's findings and limits, for the study overall: Participants were mostly white British, with more females than males. The authors suggested clonal diversity may have been underestimated. In the small 56-69-year group, the increase in depth fell short of significance, most likely because of low power. Reportedly, almost half of the unique spike-specific TCRs recognized epitopes lying outside the regions that are mutated in the B.1.351 and B.1.1.7 variants. Conclusions about previously exposed vaccinees are limited, since just five or six AZD1222 recipients were seropositive for SARS-CoV-2 at baseline. Because no samples from the day 14 peak response were available, repertoires could be characterized only after the peak T cell response. After two AZD1222 doses, both the breadth and the depth of spike-specific TCRs were significantly higher than at day 0 and than in MenACWY recipients. Vaccine-associated CD4 TCRs spanned the whole spike protein, with dominant responses in regions 160-218 and 743-854.

The CDR3 regions of human TCRbeta chains were subjected to immunosequencing. The paper's data handling went like this. TCRs in the repertoires were matched against a reference library of SARS-CoV-2-specific TCRs that had been generated with the MIRA antigen-specificity platform. Breadth was defined as the fraction of unique TCRs that were SARS-CoV-2-associated, and depth was defined as the fraction of total T cells that were SARS-CoV-2-associated. Using the MIRA data, every spike-specific TCR was mapped to the spike region that the TCR reacted to and assigned to either a CD4 or a CD8 class. Log10-transformed breadth and depth values were compared by one-way ANOVA with Sidak's multiple comparisons tests. The table was pulled from immuneACCESS by TCRdb, which kept in-frame rearrangements only. Such tables lose some clones; where checked, under half of the loss comes from unresolved V genes, and the rest has no known cause. V and J calls and clone size are given by that table; D and trimming were obtained from the DNA. This sample comprises roughly 140,000 clones, roughly 92% of them detected only once. Around 1.7% of the sample is in the top ten clones.

Spanning cysteine to phenylalanine, the CDR3 consists of 10 amino acids. Here the CDR3 DNA is all that survives: 30 bases in frame from base 1. Taken from the germline V gene (reference sequence), the CDR1 and CDR2 loops are MNHEY and SMNVEV. V is cut by 11 bases and J by 5 bases, and the space between the germline ends is 9 bases. This clonotype was sampled from an adult in good health. The V gene is TRBV27 and the J gene is TRBJ2-5, with TRBD1 tentatively as D gene (5 bases match). Sequences were derived from peripheral blood, sampled on day 0 of AZD1222 vaccination. The DNA sequence follows: TGTGCCGTGGGGCGGGAGACCCAGTACTTC. Translated, it reads CAVGRETQYF.